Described below is a single TCR beta chain sequence and its context. The TCR alpha and TCR beta cDNA libraries, bearing sample barcodes and UMIs, were generated by 5'RACE using constant-segment primers. TCRdb re-called the 5' RACE reads through MiXCR, storing one row per CDR3 protein. The repertoire holds tens of thousands of distinct CDR3 sequences, more than 9.5% seen once, with around 30% in the top ten. These data come from a study of T-cell memory formation after mild COVID-19. Germline V gene lookup returns CDR1 SGHVS and CDR2 FQNEAQ. The CDR3 runs 15 residues. J gave up 3 bases and V 5 bases, and 4 bases lay outside the gene matches.

The chain joins TRBV7-8 to TRBJ2-1; 10 positions match TRBD2. Sequenced: PBMCs or a T cell subset sorted from them (not recorded which). The source is a young man who had mild COVID-19 (a few samples of this study predate the infection). Cell type and time point are not known. As DNA, the CDR3 is TGTGCCAGCAGCGGAGCGGGGGGGATCTACAATGAGCAGTTCTTC. The encoded protein is CASSGAGGIYNEQFF.